A single sample is the source of the 21 T cell receptor beta chains below, sequenced in a study of T cell responses to AZD1222 COVID-19 vaccine. Method: immunoSEQ multiplex PCR; TCRdb's copy keeps in-frame clones and lacks some. Seen here are 160,000 or so clones, approximately 92% observed once, and the top ten hold less than 3%. This material consisted of peripheral blood, taken on day 0 of AZD1222 vaccination. All receptors derive from an adult in good health.

The count of this clone is one. The chain combines TRBV6-6 with TRBJ1-2; tentatively, D is TRBD1 (5 bases). The CDR3 extends over 13 amino acids. Trimming pared 0 bases from V and 5 bases from J, leaving 7 bases between. The V gene's germline CDR1 is MNHNY and CDR2 SVGAGI (reference sequence). CDR3 sequence reads: CASSYSRQYGYTF. CDR3 in DNA: TGTGCCAGCAGTTACTCGAGACAGTATGGCTACACCTTC.

V is TRBV5-8 and J is TRBJ1-2, with a weak D call TRBD1 (6 bases). Trimming removed 4 bases at V and 4 bases at J, with 20 bases between. The CDR3 is made up of 16 amino acids. Looked up from germline, CDR1 is SGHTS and CDR2 is YDEGEE. CDR3 loop: CASSLDQGLSFYGYTF. The CDR3 region has the DNA TGTGCCAGCAGCCTTGACCAGGGGCTCTCGTTCTATGGCTACACCTTC.

This clone was seen only once. The chain carries TRBV6-6 and TRBJ2-6; D not resolved. Germline CDR1 and CDR2: MNHNY and SVGAGI (reference sequence). The V end lost 7 bases, the J end lost 0 bases, and 10 bases lay between the germline ends. The CDR3 is made up of 15 amino acids. Written as DNA, the CDR3 is TGTGCCAGCACCCCATTTAGCTCTGGGGCCAACGTCCTGACTTTC. Its protein product is CASTPFSSGANVLTF.

The chain links TRBV2 to TRBJ1-2; TRBD1 matches 11 bases. This CDR3 has 13 amino acids. Trimming took 6 bases from V and 6 from J; bases not matched to a gene: 3. Germline V gene sequence: CDR1 SNHLY, CDR2 FYNNEI. DNA for the CDR3: TGTGCCAGCAGAGGGGACAGGGGGAATGGCTACACCTTC. This sequence encodes CASRGDRGNGYTF. The variable domain in full, completed from reference TRBV2 and TRBJ1-2, reads EPEVTQTPSHQVTQMGQEVILRCVPISNHLYFYWYRQILGQKVEFLVSFYNNEISEKSEIFDDQFSVERPDGSNFTLKIRSTKLEDSAMYFCASRGDRGNGYTFGSGTRLTVV.

V is TRBV4-2 and J is TRBJ2-1; 11 bases map to TRBD2. V was clipped by 1 base and J by 1 base; unmatched bases: 3. This CDR3 has 17 residues. The germline V gene has CDR1 LGHNA and CDR2 YNFKEQ. The CDR3 region has the DNA TGTGCCAGCAGCCAAGTAACTAGCGGGGGATCCTACAATGAGCAGTTCTTC. This sequence encodes CASSQVTSGGSYNEQFF.

This clone was picked up one time. This chain links TRBV7-9 with TRBJ1-1, with 10 bases fitting TRBD1. This CDR3 is 11 amino acids long. Germline V CDR1 and CDR2: SEHNR, FQNEAQ (reference sequence). V shed 3 bases, J shed 11 bases, and the junction held 0 bases outside the gene matches. As DNA, the CDR3 is TGTGCCAGCAGCTTGGACAGGGGGGCTTTCTTT. Translated: CASSLDRGAFF.

The chain has TRBV5-1 and TRBJ2-1; D perhaps matches TRBD1 (6 bases). The CDR3 is 17 residues long. The V and J ends lost 4 bases and 8 bases respectively, with 25 bases between them. Germline V gene data show CDR1 as SGHRS and CDR2 as YFSETQ. The CDR3 sequence is CASSLMITDRRADEQFF. Written as DNA, the CDR3 is TGCGCCAGCAGCCTCATGATAACGGACAGAAGGGCGGATGAGCAGTTCTTC.

The V gene is TRBV5-6, the J gene TRBJ2-1, with unresolved D. Germline CDR1 is SGHDT and CDR2 is YYEEEE. This CDR3 has 15 amino acids. Trimming took 0 bases from V and 4 from J, leaving 11 bases between them. CDR3 nucleotides: TGTGCCAGCAGCTTGGACCTCAATCTTTACAATGAGCAGTTCTTC. Protein product: CASSLDLNLYNEQFF.

This chain links TRBV30 with TRBJ1-6, with D possibly matching TRBD1 (5 bases). The ends were cut back, 2 bases at V and 10 bases at J, with 15 bases in the middle. From germline, CDR1 is GTSNPN and CDR2 SVGIG (reference sequence). The CDR3 contains 14 residues. The chain's CDR3 is CAWSQYRDLSPLHF. CDR3 coding DNA: TGTGCCTGGAGTCAGTACCGGGACCTCTCACCCCTCCACTTT.

The chain couples TRBV6-6 to TRBJ2-7; D might be TRBD1 (6 bases). V lost 6 bases and J 7 bases, leaving 19 bases between the germline ends. This CDR3 has 14 residues. Germline CDR1 is MNHNY and CDR2 is SVGAGI (reference sequence). The CDR3 coding sequence is TGTGCCAGCAGGCTCTCGGACAGAGGTTGGGAGCAGTACTTC. Translation gives CASRLSDRGWEQYF.

This clone came up a few times. At one of its ends the junction is not consistent with the germline gene, which may arise from a read error. This chain joins TRBV6-1 and TRBJ2-7, with D possibly matching TRBD2 (6 bases). The germline V gene has CDR1 MNHNS and CDR2 SASEGT. The CDR3 runs to 15 residues. The CDR3 nucleotides are TGTGCCAGCAGGGAAGCCGGGACGGGGGCCTACGAGCAGTACTTC. Its protein is CASREAGTGAYEQYF.

This sequence joins TRBV19 and TRBJ2-7, with 7 nucleotides matching TRBD2. The CDR3 sequence is 17 residues long. Germline V CDR1 and CDR2: LNHDA, SQIVND (reference sequence). The J segment lost 0 bases and the V segment lost 5 bases, leaving 13 bases of the junction unmatched. CDR3 DNA: TGTGCCAGTAGTCCTGACTGGGCGGGAGATGTCTCCTACGAGCAGTACTTC. Its translation: CASSPDWAGDVSYEQYF.

The rearrangement links TRBV15 to TRBJ2-1; 15 bases fit TRBD2. The V gene end was trimmed by 4 bases and the J gene end by 7 bases; junction bases not matched to a gene: 8. Germline values: CDR1 LNHNV, CDR2 YYDKDF (reference sequence). The CDR3 runs to 17 residues. The chain's CDR3 is CATSTWTSGRAGNEQFF. CDR3 DNA sequence: TGTGCCACCAGCACCTGGACTAGCGGGAGGGCCGGGAATGAGCAGTTCTTC.

This clone was counted a single time. This chain uses TRBV7-9 with TRBJ2-7, with D perhaps TRBD1 (6 bases). V gave up 1 base and J gave up 5 bases, with 15 bases separating them. Looked up from germline, CDR1 is SEHNR and CDR2 is FQNEAQ (reference sequence). The CDR3 consists of 15 residues. For the CDR3, the DNA is TGTGCCAGCAGCTTAGGGGCAGGGGCCAGGGACGAGCAGTACTTC. Translation gives CASSLGAGARDEQYF.

This sequence joins TRBV20-1 and TRBJ2-5, with 9 bases matching TRBD1. The CDR3 length is 16 residues. The germline V gene encodes CDR1 DFQATT and CDR2 SNEGSKA (reference sequence). V shed 3 bases, J shed 0 bases, and the junction held 8 bases outside the gene matches. CDR3 amino acids: CSASQPTGGNQETQYF. CDR3 coding DNA: TGCAGTGCTAGTCAACCGACAGGGGGTAACCAAGAGACCCAGTACTTC.

The chain joins TRBV29-1 to TRBJ1-2; TRBD1 matches at 8 bases. In germline, CDR1 is SQVTM, CDR2 ANQGSEA. V lost 7 bases to trimming and J lost 1 base; unmatched junction nucleotides: 5. The CDR3 length is 13 residues. The CDR3 is CSAQGQDNYGYTF. CDR3 DNA: TGCAGCGCGCAGGGACAGGATAACTATGGCTACACCTTC. The complete variable domain, with remaining parts taken from reference TRBV29-1 and TRBJ1-2, reads SAVISQKPSRDICQRGTSLTIQCQVDSQVTMMFWYRQQPGQSLTLIATANQGSEATYESGFVIDKFPISRPNLTFSTLTVSNMSPEDSSIYLCSAQGQDNYGYTFGSGTRLTVV.

A few counts support this clone. This rearrangement joins TRBV10-2 to TRBJ2-2; D remains unclear. The length of the CDR3 is 15 residues. Per germline, CDR1 WSHSY and CDR2 SAAADI. V lost 3 bases and J 4 bases, leaving 12 bases between the germline ends. The CDR3 DNA reads as TGCGCCAGCAGTGAAGCCCCGCGTGGCACCGGGGAGCTGTTTTTT. Translated, it gives CASSEAPRGTGELFF.

The genes are TRBV7-2 and TRBJ2-1; D is perhaps TRBD1 (5 bases). V shed 1 base and J shed 2 bases, with 9 bases lying between them. Per the germline V gene, CDR1 is SGHTA and CDR2 is FQGNSA. The CDR3 has 15 amino acids. In nucleotides, the CDR3 is TGTGCCAGCAGCTTAGGGCAGGGCACCTACAATGAGCAGTTCTTC. As protein: CASSLGQGTYNEQFF.

In DNA form, the CDR3 reads TGTGCCAGCAGCCCGGGACAGACAACTAATGAAAAACTGTTTTTT. Translating gives CASSPGQTTNEKLFF. The genes are TRBV5-8 and TRBJ1-4; 7 bases line up with TRBD1. V lost 4 bases and J lost 0; bases outside the gene matches: 3. The CDR3 has 15 amino acids. The germline V gene encodes CDR1 SGHTS and CDR2 YDEGEE.

The chain recombines TRBV12-3 or TRBV12-4 with TRBJ2-3; unclear D gene. CDR3 size: 12 residues. The germline V and J ends were trimmed by 7 bases and 6 bases, with 11 bases remaining between them. The CDR3 reads CASTFGRDTQYF. CDR3 DNA sequence: TGTGCCAGCACGTTTGGCAGGGATACGCAGTATTTT.

The chain links TRBV18 to TRBJ1-4; maybe TRBD1 (5 bases). CDR3 length equals 13 residues. Trimming left V 3 bases short and J 6 bases short, with 8 bases between. Germline-derived CDR1 and CDR2 are KGHSH and LQKENI. CDR3: CASSPGGDEKLFF. CDR3 coding DNA: TGTGCCAGCTCACCCGGAGGGGATGAAAAACTGTTTTTT.